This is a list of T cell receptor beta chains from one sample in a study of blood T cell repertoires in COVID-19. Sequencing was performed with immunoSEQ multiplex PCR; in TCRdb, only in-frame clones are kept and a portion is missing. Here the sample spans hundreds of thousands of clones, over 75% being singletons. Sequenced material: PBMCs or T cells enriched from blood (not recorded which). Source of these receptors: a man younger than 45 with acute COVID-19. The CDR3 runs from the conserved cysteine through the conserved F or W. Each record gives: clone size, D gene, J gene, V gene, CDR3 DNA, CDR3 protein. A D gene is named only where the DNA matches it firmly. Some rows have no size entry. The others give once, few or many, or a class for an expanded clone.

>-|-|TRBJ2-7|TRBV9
TGTGCCAGCAGCCCAGTCGGGAATCCAAATGCCTACGAGCAGTACTTC
CASSPVGNPNAYEQYF
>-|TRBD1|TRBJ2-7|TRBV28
TGTGCCAGCAGTAAGGACAGGCCCTACGAGCAGTACTTC
CASSKDRPYEQYF
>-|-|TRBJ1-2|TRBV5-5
TGTGCCAGCAGCAGCCAGGGAATCTATGGCTACACCTTC
CASSSQGIYGYTF
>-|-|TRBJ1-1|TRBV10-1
TGCGCCAGCAGTGAGTCGAGGGTCGCTCGCACTGAAGCTTTCTTT
CASSESRVARTEAFF
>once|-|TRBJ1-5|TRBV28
TGTGCCAGCAGTCCCTACGGGGATCGCAATCAGCCCCAGCATTTT
CASSPYGDRNQPQHF
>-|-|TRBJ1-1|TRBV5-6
TGTGCCAGCAGCTTGGTCCAGGGCACTGAAGCTTTCTTT
CASSLVQGTEAFF
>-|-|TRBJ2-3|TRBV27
TGTGCCAGCAGTTCACCGTCGTGGCCCACGCAGTATTTT
CASSSPSWPTQYF
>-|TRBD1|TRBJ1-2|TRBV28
TGTGCCAGCAGAACGGGACAGGGGGGCTACACCTTC
CASRTGQGGYTF
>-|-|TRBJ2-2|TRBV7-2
TGTGCCAGCAGCTTAGGGGGCGCCACCGGGGAGCTGTTTTTT
CASSLGGATGELFF
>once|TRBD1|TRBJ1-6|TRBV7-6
TGTGCCAGCAGCACGACAGGGGTCTCACCCCTCCACTTT
CASSTTGVSPLHF
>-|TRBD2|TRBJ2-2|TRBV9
TGTGCCAGCAGCGTAGATATTAGCGGGGCGACGAACACCGGGGAGCTGTTTTTT
CASSVDISGATNTGELFF
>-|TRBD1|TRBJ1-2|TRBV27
TGTGCCAGCAGTTTATCCAAAGGACAGGTGGGGAACTATGGCTACACCTTC
CASSLSKGQVGNYGYTF
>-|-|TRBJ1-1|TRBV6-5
TGTGCCAGCAGTTACTCCGCAGGGAAGGGTGAAGCTTTCTTT
CASSYSAGKGEAFF
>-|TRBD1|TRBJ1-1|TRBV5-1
TGCGCCAGCAGCTTCGACAGGGCCACTGAAGCTTTCTTT
CASSFDRATEAFF
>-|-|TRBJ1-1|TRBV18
TGTGCCAGCTCACCAACGGTGAACACTGAAGCTTTCTTT
CASSPTVNTEAFF
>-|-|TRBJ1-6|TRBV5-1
TGCGCCAGCAGCTTGGCACAGCTAAATTCACCCCTCCACTTT
CASSLAQLNSPLHF
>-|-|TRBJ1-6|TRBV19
TGTGCCAGTAAGCCAACGGGTACGAGTAATTCACCCCTCCACTTT
CASKPTGTSNSPLHF
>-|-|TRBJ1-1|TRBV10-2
TGCGCCAGCAGTGCTAATTCGCCACAGAGGGAGAGACCTTTCTTT
CASSANSPQRERPFF
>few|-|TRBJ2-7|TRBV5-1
TGCGCCAGCTCCAGAGGACAGAGCTCCTACGAGCAGTACTTC
CASSRGQSSYEQYF
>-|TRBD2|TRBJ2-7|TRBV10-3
TGTGCCATCAGTGAGTCCCGACTAGCGGGGGCCGTGCAGTACTTC
CAISESRLAGAVQYF
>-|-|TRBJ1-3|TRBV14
TGTGCCAGCAGCCAAGTAGGGGCCGCGGACACCATATATTTT
CASSQVGAADTIYF
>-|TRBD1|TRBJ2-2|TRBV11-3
TGTGCCAGCAGCTTAGACCGCGCAGGGGGCAAGGGGGAGCTGTTTTTT
CASSLDRAGGKGELFF
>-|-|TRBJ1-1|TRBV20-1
TGCAGTGCTAGGGGCAACACTGAAGCTTTCTTT
CSARGNTEAFF
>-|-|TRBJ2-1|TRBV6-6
TGTGCCAGCAGTTCGACTAGTTACAATGAGCAGTTCTTC
CASSSTSYNEQFF
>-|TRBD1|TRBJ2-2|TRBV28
TGTGCCAGCAGTTTTCAGGACAGGACCGGGGAGCTGTTTTTT
CASSFQDRTGELFF
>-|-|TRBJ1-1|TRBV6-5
TGTGCCAGCAGCCTCGCCCGGGGAAACACTGAAGCTTTCTTT
CASSLARGNTEAFF
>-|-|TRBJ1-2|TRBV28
TGTGCCACCTCTAGCCGGGGGGCTAGAACGGGTGGCTACACCTTC
CATSSRGARTGGYTF
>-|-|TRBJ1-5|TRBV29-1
TGCAGCGCAGCAGACAACGGTCAGCCCCAGCATTTT
CSAADNGQPQHF
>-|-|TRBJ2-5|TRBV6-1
TGTGCCAGCAGTGAGATCGGGACCCAGTACTTC
CASSEIGTQYF
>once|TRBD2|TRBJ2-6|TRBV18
TGTGCCAGCTCACCCACACCAATTAGCGGGGGTCTATCTGGGGCCAACGTCCTGACTTTC
CASSPTPISGGLSGANVLTF
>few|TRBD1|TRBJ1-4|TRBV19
TGTGCCAGTAGTTACTTCCGGACAGGACGAAATGAAAAACTGTTTTTT
CASSYFRTGRNEKLFF
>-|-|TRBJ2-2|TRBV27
TGTGCCAGCAGTTTCGGGAGTACCGGGGAGCTGTTTTTT
CASSFGSTGELFF
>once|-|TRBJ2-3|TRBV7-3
TGTGCCAGCAGCCCGGGGGTTTGGGATACGCAGTATTTT
CASSPGVWDTQYF
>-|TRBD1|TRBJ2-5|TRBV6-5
TGTGCCAGCAGTTCCCCGGGTCGACAGGGCCAAGAGACCCAGTACTTC
CASSSPGRQGQETQYF
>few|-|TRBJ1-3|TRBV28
TGTGCCAGCAGTACCCCCGAAGGGAGTGGAAACACCATATATTTT
CASSTPEGSGNTIYF
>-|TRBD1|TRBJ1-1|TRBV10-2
TGCGCCAGCAGCTATCGACAAACAGGGGATATGAACACTGAAGCTTTCTTT
CASSYRQTGDMNTEAFF
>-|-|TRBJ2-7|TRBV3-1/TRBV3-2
TGTGCCAGCAGCCTCCAAGGCATCGCCGGAGCCGAGCAGTACTTC
CASSLQGIAGAEQYF
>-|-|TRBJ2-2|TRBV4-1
TGCGCCAGCAGCCCAGCGGAATACGGGGAGCTGTTTTTT
CASSPAEYGELFF
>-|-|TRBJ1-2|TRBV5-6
TGTGCCAGCAGCTTGACCGGGGTTGACGGCTACACCTTC
CASSLTGVDGYTF
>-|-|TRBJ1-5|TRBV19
TGTGCCACACAGGGAGGCAATCAGCCCCAGCATTTT
CATQGGNQPQHF
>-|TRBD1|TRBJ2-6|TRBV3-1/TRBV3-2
TGTGCCCCGCCGACCAGGGGGCCAAGCTCTGGGGCCAACGTCCTGACTTTC
CAPPTRGPSSGANVLTF
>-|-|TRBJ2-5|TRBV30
TGTGCCCGCTCGGGTGGCGGGGTAGAGACCCAGTACTTC
CARSGGGVETQYF
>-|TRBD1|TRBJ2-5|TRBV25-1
TGTGCCAGCAGGGACAGGGGGAGTCAAGAGACCCAGTACTTC
CASRDRGSQETQYF
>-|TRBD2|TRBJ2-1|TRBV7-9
TGTGCCAGCATCGCGAAGGGAAGCGGGGGCTTCAATGAGCAGTTCTTC
CASIAKGSGGFNEQFF